A single sample gave rise to the 28 T cell receptor beta chains below, sequenced in a study of siplizumab effects on memory and regulatory T cells. Repertoires were generated with immunoSEQ multiplex PCR, while TCRdb's copy carries only in-frame clones and drops some. The sample shows around 77,000 clones, under 95% of them seen only once. Sequencing was done on a sample of CD8+ T cells sorted from blood. The receptor set was obtained from a human donor in good health.

V gene TRBV7-7 combines with J gene TRBJ2-1, with a weak D call TRBD2 (7 bases). From germline, CDR1 is SSHAT and CDR2 FNYEAQ (reference sequence). Trimming removed 3 bases from V and 6 bases from J, with 12 bases in between. The CDR3 is 14 amino acids. For the CDR3, the DNA is TGTGCCAGCAGCTTGGGGGGGCCTGGCAATGAGCAGTTCTTC. Translated, it gives CASSLGGPGNEQFF.

The CDR3 nucleotides are TGTGCCAGCAGCTTAGCCGGGGGCACCTACGAGCAGTACTTC. Protein product: CASSLAGGTYEQYF. The gene calls are TRBV7-2 and TRBJ2-7; D is tentatively TRBD1 or TRBD2 (6 bases each). Germline CDR1 is SGHTA and CDR2 is FQGNSA. V was trimmed by 0 bases and J by 2 bases, leaving 8 bases between them. CDR3 length: 14 amino acids.

This chain connects TRBV5-4 to TRBJ2-7; D may be TRBD1 (6 bases). The CDR3 totals 15 residues. Looked up from germline, CDR1 is SGHNT and CDR2 is YYREEE (reference sequence). The V and J ends lost 4 bases and 0 bases respectively, with 14 bases between them. The CDR3 DNA is TGTGCCAGCAGCCTTTTCAGGGGACCCTCCTACGAGCAGTACTTC. Protein sequence: CASSLFRGPSYEQYF.

This sequence joins TRBV27 and TRBJ1-1, with 9 bases that match TRBD1. CDR1 MNHEY and CDR2 SMNVEV come from the germline V gene (reference sequence). This CDR3 comprises 13 residues. V dropped 6 bases and J dropped 5; count of bases not matched to a gene: 4. This CDR3 is CASSGQGKTEAFF. The CDR3 bases are TGTGCCAGCAGCGGACAGGGGAAAACTGAAGCTTTCTTT.

CDR3 coding DNA: TGTGCCAGCAGCGCCGGACAGGGTTTGCTCGGCTACACCTTC. This gives the protein CASSAGQGLLGYTF. This chain uses TRBV9 with TRBJ1-2; 8 positions match TRBD1. This CDR3 comprises 14 residues. CDR1 and CDR2 (germline): SGDLS, YYNGEE. Trimming took 3 bases from V and 8 from J; bases not matched to a gene: 9.

Concerning this clone itself: In the same sample, other DNA sequences code for this CDR3. This chain uses TRBV28 with TRBJ1-1; TRBD1 might be the D (5 bases). This CDR3 is built from 14 residues. V lost 2 bases and J lost 5, with 12 bases in between. Germline V gene lookup returns CDR1 MDHEN and CDR2 SYDVKM. CDR3 nucleotide sequence: TGTGCCAGCAGTTTAGGGACGGATAATACTGAAGCTTTCTTT. Translated: CASSLGTDNTEAFF.

This clone was seen once. The genes are TRBV27 and TRBJ1-1; TRBD1 is a possible D gene (5 bases). The CDR3 sequence is 13 residues long. The V gene's germline CDR1 is MNHEY and CDR2 SMNVEV (reference sequence). V was shortened by 6 bases and J by 1 base, with 9 bases between the two germline ends. The CDR3 loop is CASRLGGNTEAFF. The CDR3 bases are TGTGCCAGCAGGTTGGGGGGGAACACTGAAGCTTTCTTT.

This chain links TRBV27 with TRBJ2-7; D might be TRBD1 (6 bases). This CDR3 has 13 amino acids. Germline V gene sequence: CDR1 MNHEY, CDR2 SMNVEV (reference sequence). V lost 10 bases to trimming and J lost 4 bases, with 17 bases between them. Written as DNA, the CDR3 is TGTGCCACCGGGCCAGGGGCTAGTTACGAGCAGTACTTC. Its translation is CATGPGASYEQYF.

The chain joins TRBV19 to TRBJ2-1, with a possible D match to TRBD2 (6 bases). V was clipped by 8 bases and J by 6 bases, with 17 bases between them. This CDR3 region has 14 residues. CDR1 and CDR2 (germline): LNHDA, SQIVND (reference sequence). The CDR3 spells CASRNLYGGNEQFF. As DNA, the CDR3 is TGTGCCAGTCGTAACCTTTACGGGGGCAATGAGCAGTTCTTC.

V usage is TRBV10-3 and J usage is TRBJ2-3, with D perhaps TRBD1 (5 bases). CDR1 is ENHRY, CDR2 SYGVKD, per germline. This CDR3 is built from 16 residues. The V and J ends lost 6 bases and 0 bases respectively, with 16 bases between them. CDR3 loop: CAIRKTDDPSTDTQYF. The CDR3 nucleotides read TGTGCCATCAGAAAGACAGACGACCCTAGCACAGATACGCAGTATTTT.

The chain employs TRBV5-6 and TRBJ1-2; D is perhaps TRBD1 (6 bases). The CDR3 loop spans 13 amino acids. Trimming pared 0 bases from V and 6 bases from J, leaving 9 bases between. The V gene's germline CDR1 is SGHDT and CDR2 YYEEEE. DNA of the CDR3: TGTGCCAGCAGCTTGGGACAGGTCCATGGCTACACCTTC. Translation: CASSLGQVHGYTF. The full variable domain, completed using reference TRBV5-6 and TRBJ1-2, is DAGVTQSPTHLIKTRGQQVTLRCSPKSGHDTVSWYQQALGQGPQFIFQYYEEEERQRGNFPDRFSGHQFPNYSSELNVNALLLGDSALYLCASSLGQVHGYTFGSGTRLTVV.

The rearrangement joins TRBV7-9 to TRBJ1-3, with 9 bases that match TRBD1. Germline-derived CDR1 and CDR2 are SEHNR and FQNEAQ (reference sequence). V dropped 6 bases and J dropped 2; count of bases not matched to a gene: 11. The CDR3 sequence is 17 residues long. CDR3 amino acids: CASSNPGTGITGNTIYF. The CDR3 DNA is TGTGCCAGCAGTAACCCCGGGACAGGGATAACTGGAAACACCATATATTTT.

The rearrangement links TRBV4-1 to TRBJ1-5; the D gene is possibly TRBD1 (6 bases). Trimming removed 1 base from V and 1 base from J, with 8 bases in between. Looked up from germline, CDR1 is MGHRA and CDR2 is YSYEKL. The length of the CDR3 is 15 residues. Here the CDR3 reads CASSQGQASNQPQHF. In DNA, the CDR3 is TGCGCCAGCAGCCAAGGACAGGCAAGCAATCAGCCCCAGCATTTT.

V usage is TRBV27 and J usage is TRBJ1-1; D gene unclear. This CDR3 is built from 17 residues. The V end lost 5 bases, the J end lost 0 bases, and 19 bases lay between the germline ends. Germline V gene data show CDR1 as MNHEY and CDR2 as SMNVEV (reference sequence). CDR3 protein: CASSPGSGSWMNTEAFF. The CDR3 DNA sequence: TGTGCCAGCAGTCCGGGAAGCGGCAGTTGGATGAACACTGAAGCTTTCTTT.

This chain links TRBV10-3 with TRBJ2-1; 10 bases align to TRBD2. The CDR3 is made up of 16 amino acids. CDR1 ENHRY and CDR2 SYGVKD come from the germline V gene. Trimming removed 4 bases from V and 2 bases from J; junction bases left unmatched: 5. The DNA of the CDR3 is TGTGCCATCAGTGGCGGAGCGGGAGGGACCTACAATGAGCAGTTCTTC. Its protein is CAISGGAGGTYNEQFF.

This clone was detected only a few times. The rearrangement links TRBV5-6 to TRBJ1-1; D remains unclear. In germline, CDR1 is SGHDT, CDR2 YYEEEE. The CDR3 loop spans 14 amino acids. Between the trimmed V and J ends, which lost 4 bases and 1 base, there was a span of 11 bases. The DNA of the CDR3 is TGTGCCAGCAGCCCTAATGACGGGAACACTGAAGCTTTCTTT. Protein product: CASSPNDGNTEAFF.

The chain carries TRBV2 and TRBJ2-7; 8 bases are shared with TRBD1. Trimming took 8 bases from V and 3 from J; bases not matched to a gene: 6. Germline V CDR1 and CDR2: SNHLY, FYNNEI. This CDR3 has 13 residues. As DNA, the CDR3 is TGTGCCAGCCGGGGACAGGACCTCTACGAGCAGTACTTC. Amino acids: CASRGQDLYEQYF.

As regards this clone: An end of the junction does not agree with germline; a read error may underlie this. The sample holds other DNA sequences that translate to the same CDR3. The gene calls are TRBV27 and TRBJ1-2; 9 nucleotides match TRBD1. CDR1 and CDR2 (germline): MNHEY, SMNVEV (reference sequence). This CDR3 region has 13 residues. CDR3 protein: CASSLQGAHGYTF. Here the CDR3 DNA reads TGCGCCAGCAGTTTACAGGGGGCGCATGGCTACACCTTC.

This clone appeared a few times. The CDR3 here is CASSLADPGTGELFF. The DNA of the CDR3 is TGTGCCAGCAGCTTGGCGGACCCGGGCACCGGGGAGCTGTTTTTT. The chain links TRBV5-5 to TRBJ2-2; D unclear. From germline, CDR1 is SGHKS and CDR2 YYEKEE (reference sequence). This CDR3 is built from 15 residues. The V and J ends lost 0 bases and 4 bases respectively, with 10 bases between them.

The chain joins TRBV7-9 to TRBJ2-3; D tentatively fits TRBD1 or TRBD2 (7 bases each). Trimming pared 4 bases from V and 2 bases from J, leaving 22 bases between. The CDR3 extends over 18 amino acids. CDR1 is SEHNR and CDR2 is FQNEAQ in the germline V gene (reference sequence). The CDR3 sequence is CASSWEGAGGYLTDTQYF. The CDR3 nucleotides are TGTGCCAGCAGCTGGGAGGGGGCAGGGGGATACCTCACAGATACGCAGTATTTT.

The rearrangement links TRBV7-9 to TRBJ2-1; the match to TRBD2 covers 9 bases. Germline trimming cut 6 bases from V and 9 bases from J; bases unmatched to any gene: 12. This CDR3 is 15 amino acids long. The germline V gene encodes CDR1 SEHNR and CDR2 FQNEAQ (reference sequence). CDR3 in DNA: TGTGCCAGCAGAGGGTTGGCGGGAGGGGGAATTGAGCAGTTCTTC. Its protein product is CASRGLAGGGIEQFF.

V is TRBV27 and J is TRBJ1-4; no firm D call. Germline lookup yields CDR1 MNHEY and CDR2 SMNVEV (reference sequence). V was shortened by 1 base and J by 2 bases, with 5 bases between the two germline ends. This CDR3 spans 14 amino acids. CDR3 in DNA: TGTGCCAGCAGTTTATGGGGTACTAATGAAAAACTGTTTTTT. It yields the protein CASSLWGTNEKLFF. Full variable domain (rest looked up from reference TRBV27 and TRBJ1-4): EAQVTQNPRYLITVTGKKLTVTCSQNMNHEYMSWYRQDPGLGLRQIYYSMNVEVTDKGDVPEGYKVSRKEKRNFPLILESPSPNQTSLYFCASSLWGTNEKLFFGSGTQLSVL.

CDR3 sequence: CASSPTGGNTEAFF. The CDR3 bases are TGTGCCAGCAGCCCCACAGGGGGGAACACTGAAGCTTTCTTT. V gene TRBV4-2 combines with J gene TRBJ1-1, with 8 positions matching TRBD1. The ends lost 4 bases at V and 1 base at J; junction bases unmatched: 2. CDR1 and CDR2 (germline): LGHNA, YNFKEQ. CDR3 length equals 14 residues.

The chain combines TRBV5-4 with TRBJ1-1, with D hard to call. CDR1 is SGHNT and CDR2 is YYREEE in the germline V gene (reference sequence). The CDR3 sequence is 14 residues long. Trimming left V 0 bases short and J 4 bases short, with 10 bases between. CDR3 coding DNA: TGTGCCAGCAGCTTGGAAGGTTCTGGCACTGAAGCTTTCTTT. This translates into CASSLEGSGTEAFF.

J is TRBJ2-7 and V is TRBV4-2; tentative D call: TRBD2 (6 bases). The CDR3 runs 16 residues. The germline CDR1 and CDR2 sequences are LGHNA and YNFKEQ. V was clipped by 0 bases and J by 2 bases, with 14 bases between them. CDR3 coding DNA: TGTGCCAGCAGCCAAGATCCCGGCGGGACCACCTACGAGCAGTACTTC. Translation: CASSQDPGGTTYEQYF.

The chain joins TRBV19 to TRBJ1-5; D not resolved. CDR1 is LNHDA and CDR2 is SQIVND in the germline V gene (reference sequence). V lost 7 bases and J lost 2, with 6 bases in between. This CDR3 contains 12 residues. As DNA, the CDR3 is TGTGCCAGTACCAATGGCAATCAGCCCCAGCATTTT. It is translated as CASTNGNQPQHF. The variable domain in full, completed from reference TRBV19 and TRBJ1-5, reads DGGITQSPKYLFRKEGQNVTLSCEQNLNHDAMYWYRQDPGQGLRLIYYSQIVNDFQKGDIAEGYSVSREKKESFPLTVTSAQKNPTAFYLCASTNGNQPQHFGDGTRLSIL.

V gene TRBV19 combines with J gene TRBJ1-1, with 8 bases that match TRBD1. The germline V gene has CDR1 LNHDA and CDR2 SQIVND (reference sequence). V shed 6 bases and J 0 bases; nucleotides not matched to a gene: 0. The CDR3 is 13 amino acids. The CDR3 reads CASSRGLNTEAFF. The CDR3 DNA reads TGTGCCAGTAGCAGGGGGCTGAACACTGAAGCTTTCTTT.

The rearrangement joins TRBV5-5 to TRBJ2-7; 7 bases fit TRBD1. Trimming cost V 4 bases and J 3 bases; bases outside gene matches: 7. CDR3 length equals 14 residues. The germline CDR1 and CDR2 sequences are SGHKS and YYEKEE (reference sequence). DNA for the CDR3: TGTGCCAGCAGCCGGCCCGGGACAGTCTACGAGCAGTACTTC. Its translation: CASSRPGTVYEQYF.